Each of the 25 T cell receptor beta chains below was sequenced from the same sample in a study of CXCR3-negative and CXCR3-positive naive CD8 T cells. Findings of the study overall: Higher TRB CDR3 hydrophobicity marked CXCR3-positive naive cells relative to CXCR3-negative naive cells.

The TRB cDNA libraries were prepared by 5' RACE with UMI labels. From its re-call of the 5' RACE reads, TCRdb lists each CDR3 protein once, without DNA. In total, the table holds 140,000 to 150,000 distinct CDR3 sequences. These TCRs are of unknown antigen specificity. The sequenced sample consisted of naive CXCR3+ CD8+ T cells from blood. The sample's subset: CD45RO-CCR7+CD27+CD95- naive CD8+ T cells expressing CXCR3 (TNR3+). All receptors come from a human donor in good health. Some clones in this sample may be carry-over from other donors' samples.

The chain recombines TRBV4-2 with TRBJ1-1. Germline V CDR1 and CDR2: LGHNA, YNFKEQ. CDR3 length: 15 amino acids. CDR3 protein: CASSQAKLVNTEAFF.

The V and J genes are TRBV7-3 and TRBJ2-1; the D call of TRBD1 rests on TCRdb alone, since no DNA is present to check it. The germline CDR1 and CDR2 sequences are SGHTA and FQGTGA. The CDR3 totals 16 residues. The CDR3 region is CASSLGGESPYNEQFF.

The rearrangement uses TRBV28 and TRBJ2-1; TCRdb outputs TRBD1, but without DNA this stays unchecked. The CDR3 is 15 amino acids. The V gene's germline CDR1 is MDHEN and CDR2 SYDVKM. This CDR3 reads CASSKGDRVVNEQFF.

V gene TRBV7-9 combines with J gene TRBJ2-7; the D call of TRBD2 rests on TCRdb alone, since no DNA is present to check it. CDR1 is SEHNR and CDR2 is FQNEAQ in the germline V gene (reference sequence). The length of the CDR3 is 14 residues. The CDR3 loop reads CASSHAGSRNEQYF.

The V and J genes are TRBV12-3 or TRBV12-4 and TRBJ1-1. The CDR3 runs 14 residues. The CDR3 sequence is CASSETGGSGEAFF.

This clonotype is classed as medium-sized by frequency. The rearrangement links TRBV4-1 to TRBJ2-1; the D call of TRBD1 rests on TCRdb alone, since no DNA is present to check it. Germline lookup yields CDR1 MGHRA and CDR2 YSYEKL. The CDR3 is 16 amino acids. CDR3 sequence: CASSRSGGSSYNEQFF.

V is TRBV29-1 and J is TRBJ2-1; TCRdb gives TRBD2 as the D gene, but with no DNA this cannot be confirmed. The CDR3 extends over 14 amino acids. Germline CDR1 and CDR2: SQVTM and ANQGSEA. Here the CDR3 reads CSVDRGGPGNEQFF.

This chain joins TRBV29-1 and TRBJ2-7; the D call of TRBD1 rests on TCRdb alone, since no DNA is present to check it. The V gene's germline CDR1 is SQVTM and CDR2 ANQGSEA. The CDR3 loop spans 12 amino acids. The CDR3 protein is CSSQGDSYEQYF.

This chain uses TRBV7-9 with TRBJ2-1; the D gene TCRdb calls, TRBD2, cannot be checked with no DNA. The CDR3 spans 16 residues. Per the germline V gene, CDR1 is SEHNR and CDR2 is FQNEAQ (reference sequence). The CDR3 sequence: CASSPNLAGRGNEQFF. The full variable domain, its missing parts supplied by reference TRBV7-9 and TRBJ2-1, is DTGVSQNPRHKITKRGQNVTFRCDPISEHNRLYWYRQTLGQGPEFLTYFQNEAQLEKSRLLSDRFSAERPKGSFSTLEIQRTEQGDSAMYLCASSPNLAGRGNEQFFGPGTRLTVL.

The chain joins TRBV29-1 to TRBJ2-1; TCRdb's D call, TRBD2, is unchecked because there is no DNA. The germline gives CDR1 SQVTM, CDR2 ANQGSEA. The CDR3 loop spans 15 amino acids. Here the CDR3 reads CSVVGLAGAYNEQFF.

V usage is TRBV5-1 and J usage is TRBJ2-7; TCRdb's D call of TRBD2 is untestable without DNA. CDR3 length equals 17 residues. Germline assignment: CDR1 SGHRS and CDR2 YFSETQ. The chain's CDR3 is CASSLDARTSRSYEQYF.

The chain combines TRBV13 with TRBJ2-5; TCRdb names TRBD1, which stays unverified in the absence of DNA. From germline, CDR1 is PRHDT and CDR2 FYEKMQ (reference sequence). The CDR3 extends over 15 amino acids. The CDR3 reads CASSSKGGAEETQYF.

The rearrangement uses TRBV28 and TRBJ1-5. Germline values: CDR1 MDHEN, CDR2 SYDVKM. This CDR3 is built from 15 residues. The CDR3 spells CASRSPWRSNQPQHF.

V is TRBV5-1 and J is TRBJ1-3; there is no DNA to check the TCRdb D call of TRBD1. Germline V gene sequence: CDR1 SGHRS, CDR2 YFSETQ. The CDR3 has 15 amino acids. The CDR3 here is CASSTGQATGNTIYF. The whole variable domain, remainder taken from reference TRBV5-1 and TRBJ1-3, is KAGVTQTPRYLIKTRGQQVTLSCSPISGHRSVSWYQQTPGQGLQFLFEYFSETQRNKGNFPGRFSGRQFSNSRSEMNVSTLELGDSALYLCASSTGQATGNTIYFGEGSWLTVV.

This chain uses TRBV4-1 with TRBJ1-1; TCRdb's D call of TRBD1 is untestable without DNA. CDR3 length: 15 residues. The germline gives CDR1 MGHRA, CDR2 YSYEKL. The CDR3 reads CASSQGAQGNTEAFF.

The rearrangement uses TRBV19 and TRBJ1-5; TCRdb proposes TRBD1, but this gene call is untestable without DNA. The length of the CDR3 is 15 residues. Germline CDR1 is LNHDA and CDR2 is SQIVND (reference sequence). CDR3: CASSSDRGLDQPQHF.

The CDR3 spells CASSLTGTQNIQYF. The rearrangement joins TRBV5-4 to TRBJ2-4; the TCRdb call, TRBD1, lacks DNA for checking. The V gene's germline CDR1 is SGHNT and CDR2 YYREEE (reference sequence). There are 14 residues in the CDR3.

The V gene is TRBV29-1, the J gene TRBJ2-1. The CDR3 loop spans 12 amino acids. The germline CDR1 and CDR2 sequences are SQVTM and ANQGSEA. This CDR3 is CSVGRSCNEQFF.

V gene TRBV4-3 combines with J gene TRBJ2-7. Germline assignment: CDR1 LGHNA and CDR2 YSLEER. There are 14 residues in the CDR3. The chain's CDR3 is CASSQEWLSYEQYF.

V is TRBV7-2 and J is TRBJ1-2; TCRdb lists TRBD1, though no DNA is available to test this call. The V gene's germline CDR1 is SGHTA and CDR2 FQGNSA. The length of the CDR3 is 15 residues. The CDR3: CASSYGTGFNYGYTF.

CDR3: CASSRGGPKRQGKNTGELCF. The rearrangement joins TRBV6-5 to TRBJ2-2; TCRdb indicates TRBD2, and absent DNA this call remains unverified. Germline V gene sequence: CDR1 MNHEY, CDR2 SVGAGI. The CDR3 consists of 20 residues.

The chain is built from TRBV12-5 and TRBJ2-1; TCRdb indicates TRBD2, and absent DNA this call remains unverified. Per germline, CDR1 LGHNT and CDR2 FRNRAP. The CDR3 is made up of 18 amino acids. CDR3 loop: CASGLVVSSGRASDEQFF.

The chain recombines TRBV29-1 with TRBJ2-1; TCRdb designates TRBD1, a call that cannot be tested without DNA. The CDR3 has 13 residues. Germline V gene data show CDR1 as SQVTM and CDR2 as ANQGSEA. This chain's CDR3 is CSVHKRGGNEQFF.

This chain links TRBV14 with TRBJ2-6; without DNA, the TCRdb call of TRBD1 cannot be checked. The CDR3 extends over 18 amino acids. Germline V lookup: CDR1 SGHDN, CDR2 FVKESK. This CDR3 reads CASSQGWGSVSGANVLTF.

The chain carries TRBV20-1 and TRBJ2-7; TCRdb reports TRBD1, a call that lacks DNA to check it against. CDR1 and CDR2 (germline): DFQATT, SNEGSKA (reference sequence). The CDR3 has 15 amino acids. The CDR3 reads CSASNLAGANYEQYF.